This T cell receptor beta chain is drawn from a study of metastatic and nonmetastatic thyroid tumors. Germline CDR1 SGHVS, CDR2 FNYEAQ. Trimming removed 4 bases from V and 6 bases from J, with 28 bases in between. CDR3 length: 19 residues. TCRdb re-called the PCR reads via MiXCR. The profile covers around 20,000 clones, with 25% to 30% appearing a single time and approximately 26% taken by the ten largest. All patients were treatment-naive before thyroid surgery. The TCR was taken from a male donor with papillary thyroid cancer or a benign thyroid nodule (not recorded which). Some clones in this sample may be carry-over from other donors' samples. The material sequenced was tumor tissue. The rearrangement joins TRBV7-6 to TRBJ2-1, with a tentative D call TRBD2 (6 bases). The CDR3 bases are TGTGCCAGCAGCTCTCCCCGGACGGCGGGACCTGCTAGGGGCAATGAGCAGTTCTTC. Its protein product is CASSSPRTAGPARGNEQFF.